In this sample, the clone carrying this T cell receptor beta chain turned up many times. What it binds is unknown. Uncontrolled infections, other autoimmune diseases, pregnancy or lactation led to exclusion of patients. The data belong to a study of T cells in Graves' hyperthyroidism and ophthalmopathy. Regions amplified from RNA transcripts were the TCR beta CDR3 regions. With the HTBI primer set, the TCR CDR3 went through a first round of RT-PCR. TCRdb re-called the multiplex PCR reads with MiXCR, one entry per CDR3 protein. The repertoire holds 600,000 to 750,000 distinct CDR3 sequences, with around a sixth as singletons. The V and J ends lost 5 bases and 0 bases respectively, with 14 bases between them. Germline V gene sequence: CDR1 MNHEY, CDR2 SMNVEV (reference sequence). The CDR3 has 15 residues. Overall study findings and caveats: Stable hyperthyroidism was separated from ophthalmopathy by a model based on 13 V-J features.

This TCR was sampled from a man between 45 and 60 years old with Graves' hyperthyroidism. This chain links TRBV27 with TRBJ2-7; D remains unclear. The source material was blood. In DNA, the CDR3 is TGTGCCAGCAGTAACACACCCACGGACTCCTACGAGCAGTACTTC. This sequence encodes CASSNTPTDSYEQYF.